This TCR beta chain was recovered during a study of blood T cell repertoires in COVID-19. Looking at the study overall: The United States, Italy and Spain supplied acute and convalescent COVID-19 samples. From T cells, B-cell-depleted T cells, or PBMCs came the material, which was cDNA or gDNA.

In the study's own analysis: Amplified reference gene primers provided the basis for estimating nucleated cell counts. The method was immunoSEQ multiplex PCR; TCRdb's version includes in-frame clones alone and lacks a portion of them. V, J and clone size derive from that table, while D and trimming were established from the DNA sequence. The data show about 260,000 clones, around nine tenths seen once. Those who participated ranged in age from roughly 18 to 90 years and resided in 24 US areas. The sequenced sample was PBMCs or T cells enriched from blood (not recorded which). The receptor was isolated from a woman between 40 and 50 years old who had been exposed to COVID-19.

This CDR3 reads CATSDFRGRAFF. Written as DNA, the CDR3 is TGTGCCACCAGTGATTTCAGGGGTCGGGCTTTCTTT. The rearrangement uses TRBV24-1 and TRBJ1-1, with D possibly TRBD1 on 6 matching bases. CDR1 and CDR2 from the germline V gene are KGHDR and SFDVKD. The germline V and J ends were trimmed by 1 base and 11 bases, with 10 bases remaining between them. The length of the CDR3 is 12 residues.